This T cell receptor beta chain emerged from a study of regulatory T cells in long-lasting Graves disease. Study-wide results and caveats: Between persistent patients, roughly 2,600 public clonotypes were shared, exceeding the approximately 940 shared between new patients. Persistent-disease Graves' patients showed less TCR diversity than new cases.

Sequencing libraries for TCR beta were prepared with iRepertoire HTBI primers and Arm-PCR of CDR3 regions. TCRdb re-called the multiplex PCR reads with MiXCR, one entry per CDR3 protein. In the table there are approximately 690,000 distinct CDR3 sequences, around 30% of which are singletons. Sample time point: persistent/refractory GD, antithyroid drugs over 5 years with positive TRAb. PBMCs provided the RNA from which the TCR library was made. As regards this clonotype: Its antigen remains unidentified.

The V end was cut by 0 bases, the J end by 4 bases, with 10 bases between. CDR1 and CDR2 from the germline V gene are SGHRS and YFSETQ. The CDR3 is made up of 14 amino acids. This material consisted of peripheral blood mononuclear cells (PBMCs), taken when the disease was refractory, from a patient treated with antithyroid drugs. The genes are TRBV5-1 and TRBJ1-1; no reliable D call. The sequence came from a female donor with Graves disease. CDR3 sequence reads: CASSLAGLSTEAFF. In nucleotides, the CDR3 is TGCGCCAGCAGCTTGGCGGGATTATCCACTGAAGCTTTCTTT.